The clone carrying this T cell receptor (beta chain) was seen many times. What it binds is unknown. This sample stems from a study of response to subunit inactivated influenza vaccine. Findings and limits, study-wide: That few new T cells are recruited by each seasonal influenza vaccination was the authors' suggestion.

MiXCR, applied by TCRdb to the RT-PCR reads, yields one record per CDR3 protein. The sample consists of a few hundred thousand distinct CDR3 sequences, approximately 7.7% of them appearing once. V trimming: 0 bases; J trimming: 6 bases; junction bases outside the gene matches: 0. The length of the CDR3 is 14 residues. Germline assignment: CDR1 LGHNA and CDR2 YNFKEQ. J is TRBJ1-4 and V is TRBV4-2; 8 bases are shared with TRBD1. The TCR originated in a man aged 50 to 69 who received an inactivated influenza vaccine. This specimen consisted of PBMCs from blood, obtained about 24 months after vaccination. The CDR3 reads CASSQEQGDEKLFF. In DNA form, the CDR3 reads TGTGCCAGCAGCCAAGAACAGGGGGATGAAAAACTGTTTTTT.